The 9 T cell receptor beta chains below were found in one sample sequenced in a study of human T cells and chemical hapten exposure. Time point reported: patch test 1, 2 weeks after DPC sensitization. Treatment: therapeutic diphenylcyclopropenone sensitization with weekly scalp DPC. TCRdb itself ran the RACE reads through MiXCR, one entry per CDR3 protein. The sample records some 170,000 distinct CDR3 sequences, around 24% being singletons. This specimen consisted of whole blood, obtained in connection with sensitization to the hapten diphenylcyclopropenone (DPC). The receptors here all came from a woman in her forties or fifties with alopecia areata. Some clones in this sample may be carry-over from other donors' samples.

This clonotype was picked up a small number of times. The chain carries TRBV3-1 and TRBJ1-2, with 9 positions matching TRBD1. This CDR3 contains 13 residues. Germline lookup yields CDR1 LGHDT and CDR2 YNNKEL (reference sequence). The V gene end was trimmed by 4 bases and the J gene end by 7 bases; junction bases not matched to a gene: 4. CDR3 in DNA: TGTGCCAGCAGCCCGGGACAGGGTAGTGGCTACACCTTC. Residues: CASSPGQGSGYTF.

This clonotype was observed a handful of times. The chain has TRBV7-9 and TRBJ2-7; the match to TRBD2 covers 13 bases. Germline lookup yields CDR1 SEHNR and CDR2 FQNEAQ (reference sequence). This CDR3 region has 19 residues. The junction had 13 bases not matched to a gene; V was cut back by 2 bases and J by 3 bases. CDR3 residues: CASSLRGGTSGTLHYEQYF. In DNA, the CDR3 is TGTGCCAGCAGCTTAAGGGGAGGGACTAGCGGGACCTTGCACTACGAGCAGTACTTC.

This clonotype was picked up a small number of times. The gene calls are TRBV15 and TRBJ2-1; D is unclear. Germline V gives CDR1 LNHNV, CDR2 YYDKDF (reference sequence). This CDR3 is 14 amino acids long. Deletions cut 1 base from V and 9 bases from J, with 13 bases between. CDR3 sequence: CATSRGGTEGEQFF. The CDR3 DNA reads as TGTGCCACCAGCAGAGGGGGAACAGAAGGTGAGCAGTTCTTC.

This clonotype was counted between two and nine times. V gene TRBV7-2 combines with J gene TRBJ2-7; a weak D match, TRBD2 (6 bases). Per the germline V gene, CDR1 is SGHTA and CDR2 is FQGNSA. V was cut by 5 bases and J by 2 bases, with 16 bases left in between. The CDR3 covers 15 residues. This chain's CDR3 is CASSTRGAGPYEQYF. In DNA, the CDR3 is TGTGCCAGCAGCACCCGGGGAGCGGGTCCCTACGAGCAGTACTTC.

This clonotype was detected once. The chain has TRBV7-6 and TRBJ2-5, with TRBD1 matching over 7 bases. In germline, CDR1 is SGHVS, CDR2 FNYEAQ. The V and J ends lost 9 bases and 6 bases, in that order; junction bases with no gene match: 13. The CDR3 extends over 14 amino acids. Written as DNA, the CDR3 is TGTGCCAGAAGTTTATCGACAGGGAGACAGACCCAGTACTTC. Translating gives CARSLSTGRQTQYF.

V is TRBV10-3 and J is TRBJ1-5, with D possibly being TRBD1 (6 bases). The CDR3 consists of 15 residues. Trimming stripped 2 bases from V and 2 bases from J, with 10 bases between. Germline V gives CDR1 ENHRY, CDR2 SYGVKD. DNA for the CDR3: TGTGCCATCAGTGAGACAGGGTCGGGCAATCAGCCCCAGCATTTT. It yields the protein CAISETGSGNQPQHF.

The CDR3 here is CASKGGSAGNTIYF. CDR3 sequence (DNA): TGTGCCAGCAAAGGGGGATCCGCTGGAAACACCATATATTTT. V gene TRBV2 combines with J gene TRBJ1-3; perhaps TRBD1 as D (6 bases). The germline V gene has CDR1 SNHLY and CDR2 FYNNEI. There are 14 residues in the CDR3. With 7 bases removed from V and 2 bases from J, the gap between germline ends came to 12 bases. Combining the CDR3 with reference TRBV2 and TRBJ1-3 gives the whole variable domain EPEVTQTPSHQVTQMGQEVILRCVPISNHLYFYWYRQILGQKVEFLVSFYNNEISEKSEIFDDQFSVERPDGSNFTLKIRSTKLEDSAMYFCASKGGSAGNTIYFGEGSWLTVV.

This chain joins TRBV29-1 and TRBJ2-1, with 16 bases matching TRBD2. The germline V gene encodes CDR1 SQVTM and CDR2 ANQGSEA. Trimming cost V 7 bases and J 0 bases; bases outside gene matches: 6. The CDR3 spans 17 residues. The CDR3 reads CSATGLAGGSSYNEQFF. CDR3 coding DNA: TGCAGCGCCACGGGACTAGCGGGAGGGAGCTCCTACAATGAGCAGTTCTTC.

The chain is built from TRBV4-1 and TRBJ1-2; D is possibly TRBD1 (5 bases). This CDR3 region has 18 residues. The V end lost 4 bases, the J end lost 6 bases, and 27 bases lay between the germline ends. Germline V CDR1 and CDR2: MGHRA, YSYEKL. CDR3 loop: CASSPNHGAGGKSDGYTF. CDR3 in DNA: TGCGCCAGCAGCCCGAACCACGGCGCGGGGGGAAAGTCTGATGGCTACACCTTC.